This T cell receptor (beta chain) was identified in a study of blood T cells in healthy people across ages. Regarding the study as a whole: Per-million-T-cell TCR beta diversity fell roughly linearly with age. Diversity estimates from one million T cells were considered underestimates.

Per the germline V gene, CDR1 is LGHDT and CDR2 is YNNKEL (reference sequence). This CDR3 has 15 residues. Trimming pared 4 bases from V and 0 bases from J, leaving 12 bases between. Each sample used at least 6.5 million PBMCs. Primers used in a second PCR of roughly 6 to 11 cycles were a sample-barcoded 5' primer and a J-beta primer mix. The authors tagged each cDNA molecule using a template-switch adaptor with 12 random nucleotides. One entry per CDR3 protein, called by TCRdb with MiXCR from the 5' RACE reads. The sample has over a million distinct CDR3 sequences; approximately 59% are singletons. In regard to this clonotype: Its antigen is currently unknown.

The receptor's source is a man aged 18 to 29 in good health. Sequenced material: blood. The chain has TRBV3-1 and TRBJ2-5, with a possible D match to TRBD1 (6 bases). The CDR3, as DNA: TGTGCCAGCAGCCCCCACGGGACACACCAAGAGACCCAGTACTTC. Amino acid sequence: CASSPHGTHQETQYF.